This T cell receptor (beta chain) was recovered during a study of T-cell reconstitution after alpha-beta-depleted transplantation in children (dated by TCRdb to about 2016). General notes on the study: The study quantitatively tracked T-cell immune reconstitution after TCRalphabeta/CD19-depleted allogeneic hematopoietic cell transplantation in children using TCR repertoire profiling. What the study reported, not specific to this receptor: Apparently early alphabetaT-cell count recovery about two months after transplant reportedly relied on only several hundred rapidly expanded clones derived from non-depleted graft cells. Over the following months the frequencies of hyperexpanded clones went down, and after one year T-cell counts and TCRbeta diversity were mostly credited to newly produced T cells. The high TCRbeta diversity at day 60 in some patients was ascribed to recipient T cells and intrathymic progenitors that had survived conditioning.

This clonotype was detected ten times or more. What antigen it recognizes has not been identified. It has no much larger one-base neighbor in the sample; base qualities were not kept. The method behind the library was PCR. For sequencing, an Illumina HiSeq 2500 was employed. To normalize quantification of the TCRbeta repertoire, the TCR libraries were built with molecular barcoding that relied on unique molecular identifiers. TCRdb took the public reads, trimmed them with fastp at Q25, ran MiXCR for clone calling and kept in-frame beta chains. For every CDR3 protein sequence, its rows merge into one entry that carries the most common genes and DNA. The sample table shows about 440,000 distinct CDR3 sequences, and around 46% are seen once. The ten largest account for 27% of the sample. What this sample's treatment or condition label stands for: allogeneic hematopoietic cell transplantation with graft depleted of TCRalphabeta T cells and CD19 B cells. Transplant recipients were children who received TCRalphabeta/CD19-depleted allogeneic hematopoietic cell grafts.

The CDR3 holds 16 amino acids from the cysteine to the phenylalanine. The DNA shown is the 48-base CDR3, in frame from base 1. CDR1 MNHNS and CDR2 SASEGT were looked up in the germline V gene. The germline V and J ends show losses of 8 bases and 6 bases respectively, and no gene match explains 18 bases of the junction. The sequence derives from a girl aged 2-10 years with aplastic anemia, due to receive a stem cell transplant. The rearranged chain carries TRBV6-1 and TRBJ2-7, with 8 bases in between that match TRBD2. The sample was PBMCs, taken before TCRalphabeta/CD19-depleted stem cell transplant. The CDR3: CASSSPREGPLTEQYF. The sequence in DNA is TGTGCCAGCTCCTCCCCCCGGGAGGGCCCTCTAACCGAGCAGTACTTC.